This is a list of T cell receptor beta chains from one sample in a study of T cell repertoires in cytomegalovirus infection. MiXCR, applied by TCRdb to the reads, yields one record per CDR3 protein. The data show more than 250,000 distinct CDR3 sequences, around 15% seen once. Sequenced material: PBMCs. These receptors were collected from a human donor in good health (CMV status not recorded). Some clones in this sample may be carry-over from other donors' samples. CDR3s include the opening cysteine and the closing phenylalanine or tryptophan. A D gene is named only where the DNA matches it firmly. Clone sizes are given selectively: once, few, many, or a class where the clone is expanded.

>TRBV18|TRBJ1-4|many|TRBD1
TGTGCCAGCTCACCCATCCCAGGGGGAACGAATGAAAAACTGTTTTTT
CASSPIPGGTNEKLFF
>TRBV10-3|TRBJ2-7|many|TRBD1
TGTGCCACTAGGACAGGGGACTACGAGCAGTACTTC
CATRTGDYEQYF
>TRBV7-6|TRBJ2-1|many|.
TGTGCCAGCAGCTCAACAGGGAAACCCAACAATGAGCAGTTCTTC
CASSSTGKPNNEQFF
>TRBV6-6|TRBJ1-1|few|.
TGTGCCAGCACATACGGGACTGAAGCTTTCTTT
CASTYGTEAFF
>TRBV7-8|TRBJ1-5|few|.
TGTGCCAGCAGCTTATCCTTTCAAAGTCAGCCCCAGCATTTT
CASSLSFQSQPQHF
>TRBV12-3/TRBV12-4|TRBJ2-7|many|.
TGTGCCAGCAGTCTGGCTAGGGCCGTACGCGAGCAGTACTTC
CASSLARAVREQYF
>TRBV20-1|TRBJ1-2|many|TRBD1
TGCAGTGCGGAACAGGGGGAGATGAACTATGGCTACACCTTC
CSAEQGEMNYGYTF
>TRBV5-1|TRBJ1-1|.|.
TGCGCCAGCAGCCCTGATGTCGGGACGAACACTGAAGCTTTCTTT
CASSPDVGTNTEAFF
>TRBV27|TRBJ2-4|few|TRBD2
TGTGCCAGCAGAACGGGGGGAGACGCGGCCAAAAACATTCAGTACTTC
CASRTGGDAAKNIQYF
>TRBV7-3|TRBJ2-7|.|.
TGTGCCAGCAGCACGGGGGCCTCCTACGAGCAGTACTTC
CASSTGASYEQYF
>TRBV4-1|TRBJ2-7|few|TRBD2
TGCGCCAGCAGCCAGGAGGCGGCGGGGGACTACGAGCAGTACTTC
CASSQEAAGDYEQYF
>TRBV25-1|TRBJ2-5|many|.
TGTGCCAGCAGTGAATATAGTCAAAGGGAGACCCAGTACTTC
CASSEYSQRETQYF
>TRBV20-1|TRBJ2-1|.|TRBD2
TGCAGTGCTAGCGGGGGAAAGACTAGCGGGGGGCTGTGGAATGAGCAGTTCTTC
CSASGGKTSGGLWNEQFF
>TRBV19|TRBJ1-5|many|TRBD1
TGTGCCAGTAGTATACTAAAAGGACAGGGGCTTTCTTTGGGCAATCAGCCCCAGCATTTT
CASSILKGQGLSLGNQPQHF
>TRBV5-6|TRBJ2-1|few|.
TGTGCCAGCAGTTACGTCTCGGGTGAGCAGTTCTTC
CASSYVSGEQFF
>TRBV5-4|TRBJ1-4|few|TRBD1
TGTGCCAGCAGCTTGGGACAGGGAGAGGAAAAACTGTTTTTT
CASSLGQGEEKLFF
>TRBV7-3|TRBJ1-1|many|.
TGTGCCAGCAGCCCTGCGGGAGACACTGAAGCTTTCTTT
CASSPAGDTEAFF
>TRBV9|TRBJ2-7|.|.
TGTGCCAGCAGCGTAGCAGGGGCGGACTACGAGCAGTACTTC
CASSVAGADYEQYF
>TRBV7-9|TRBJ2-3|many|TRBD2
TGTGCCAGCAGCCGGACTAGCGGGGACCCTAGCACAGATACGCAGTATTTT
CASSRTSGDPSTDTQYF
>TRBV2|TRBJ2-1|many|.
TGTGCCAGCAGTGAAACGACGCCGGCAGTTTACAATGAGCAGTTCTTC
CASSETTPAVYNEQFF
>TRBV11-3|TRBJ2-1|many|TRBD2
TGTGCCAGCAGCTTAAGGGGACGACTAGCGGATGAGCAGTTCTTC
CASSLRGRLADEQFF
>TRBV28|TRBJ2-5|.|TRBD2
TGTGCCAGCAGTTTAGGAGCGGGAGTGGAGACCCAGTACTTC
CASSLGAGVETQYF
>TRBV9|TRBJ2-3|few|.
TGTGCCAGCAGTGACCTCGTGGATACGCAGTATTTT
CASSDLVDTQYF
>TRBV29-1|TRBJ2-2|few|.
TGCAGTAGTAGTAGGGACACCGGGGAGCTGTTTTTT
CSSSRDTGELFF
>TRBV5-1|TRBJ2-3|.|TRBD1
TGCGCCAGCAGCTTGGACAGGGGCGAATTGGGAGATACGCAGTATTTT
CASSLDRGELGDTQYF
>TRBV19|TRBJ2-3|.|.
TGTGCCAGTAGTGACAGAGGTAAAACAGATACGCAGTATTTT
CASSDRGKTDTQYF
>TRBV6-5|TRBJ1-3|many|.
TGTGCCAGCAGGGTAGGGGGGGGTCTTGCTGGAAGCACCATATATTTT
CASRVGGGLAGSTIYF
>TRBV19|TRBJ1-1|.|.
TGTGCCAGTAGACCACAGGGAATGAACACTGAAGCTTTCTTT
CASRPQGMNTEAFF
>TRBV29-1|TRBJ1-1|few|.
TGCAGCGTTGGGCAGAACGCGCTGGTGAACACTGAAGCTTTCTTT
CSVGQNALVNTEAFF
>TRBV14|TRBJ1-2|.|TRBD1
TGTGCCAGCAGCCAAGGCGGGACAGGGAAGGACTATGGCTACACCTTC
CASSQGGTGKDYGYTF
>TRBV19|TRBJ2-1|.|TRBD1
TGTGCCAGTCAGGGGACAGGGATGTCCTACAATGAGCAGTTCTTC
CASQGTGMSYNEQFF
>TRBV7-9|TRBJ2-1|many|.
TGTGCCAGCAGCGAGGCCTCCTACAATGAGCAGTTCTTC
CASSEASYNEQFF
>TRBV28|TRBJ1-2|many|TRBD1
TGTGCCAGCAGTCAACACCGTACAGGGGGCGGAAACTATGGCTACACCTTC
CASSQHRTGGGNYGYTF
>TRBV10-3|TRBJ2-2|few|.
TGTGCCACCCAGCAACAGGTCACCGGGGAGCTGTTTTTT
CATQQQVTGELFF
>TRBV2|TRBJ2-2|few|TRBD1
TGTGCCAGCACTAGAGGACAGGCGAACACCGGGGAGCTGTTTTTT
CASTRGQANTGELFF
>TRBV12-3/TRBV12-4|TRBJ2-1|.|TRBD1
TGTGCCAGCAGGGCCCCGGAGACAGGGGATGAGCAGTTCTTC
CASRAPETGDEQFF
>TRBV14|TRBJ1-2|.|.
TGTGCCAGCAGCCAAGACGCGCGACAGCTCTATGGCTACACCTTC
CASSQDARQLYGYTF
>TRBV2|TRBJ2-2|.|.
TGTGCCAGCAGTGAAGTCCGGCCGGGGGAGCTGTTTTTT
CASSEVRPGELFF
>TRBV29-1|TRBJ1-4|few|TRBD1
TGCAGCGCAAACAGGGGGCTGAATGAAAAACTGTTTTTT
CSANRGLNEKLFF
>TRBV20-1|TRBJ2-7|.|.
TGCAGTGCTACGAAGGACGCAGGATACGAGCAGTACTTC
CSATKDAGYEQYF
>TRBV29-1|TRBJ2-5|.|TRBD2
TGCAGCATCACCCCAGCGGGAGTCCGGGAGACCCAGTACTTC
CSITPAGVRETQYF